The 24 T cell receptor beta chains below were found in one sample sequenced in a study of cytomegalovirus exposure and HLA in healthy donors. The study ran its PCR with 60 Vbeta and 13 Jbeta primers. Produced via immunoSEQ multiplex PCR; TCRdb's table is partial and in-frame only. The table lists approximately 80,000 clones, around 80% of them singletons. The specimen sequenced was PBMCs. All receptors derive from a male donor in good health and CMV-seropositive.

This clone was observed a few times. The CDR3 reads CASSGALPGANVLTF. CDR3 in DNA: TGTGCCAGCAGTGGGGCACTCCCTGGGGCCAACGTCCTGACTTTC. J is TRBJ2-6 and V is TRBV25-1; the D is unclear. The CDR3 runs 15 residues. Per the germline V gene, CDR1 is MGHDK and CDR2 is SYGVNS. V was cut by 4 bases and J by 2 bases, with 9 bases left in between.

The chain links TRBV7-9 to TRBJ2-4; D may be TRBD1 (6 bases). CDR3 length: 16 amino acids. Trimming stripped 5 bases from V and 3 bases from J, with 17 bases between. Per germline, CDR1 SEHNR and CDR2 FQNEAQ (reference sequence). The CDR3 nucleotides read TGTGCCAGCAGCCCTAACCCGGACAGTTACAAAAACATTCAGTACTTC. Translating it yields CASSPNPDSYKNIQYF.

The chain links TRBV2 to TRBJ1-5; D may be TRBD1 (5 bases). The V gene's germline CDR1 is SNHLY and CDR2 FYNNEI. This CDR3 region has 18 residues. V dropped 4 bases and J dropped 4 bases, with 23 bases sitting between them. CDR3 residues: CASSGVGVGAASNQPQHF. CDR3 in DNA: TGTGCCAGCAGTGGAGTTGGGGTTGGGGCAGCCTCAAATCAGCCCCAGCATTTT.

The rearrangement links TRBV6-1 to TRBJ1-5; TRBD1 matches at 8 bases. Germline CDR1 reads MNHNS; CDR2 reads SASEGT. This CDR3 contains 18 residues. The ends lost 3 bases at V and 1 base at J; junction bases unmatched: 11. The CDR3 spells CASSEDWMDRASNQPQHF. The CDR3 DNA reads TGTGCCAGCAGTGAGGACTGGATGGACAGGGCGAGCAATCAGCCCCAGCATTTT.

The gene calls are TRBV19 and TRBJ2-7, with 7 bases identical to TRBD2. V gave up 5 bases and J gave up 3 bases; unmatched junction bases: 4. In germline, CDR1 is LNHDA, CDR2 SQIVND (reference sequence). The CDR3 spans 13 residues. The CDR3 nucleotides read TGTGCCAGTAGTCTTGAGCGGGGCTACGAGCAGTACTTC. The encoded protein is CASSLERGYEQYF.

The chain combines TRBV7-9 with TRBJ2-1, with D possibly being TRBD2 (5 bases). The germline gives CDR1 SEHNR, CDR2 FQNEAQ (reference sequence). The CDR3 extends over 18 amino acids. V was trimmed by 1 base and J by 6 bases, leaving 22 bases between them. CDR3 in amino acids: CASSLGGLGGSIPNEQFF. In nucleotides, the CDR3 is TGTGCCAGCAGCTTAGGAGGGTTAGGCGGCAGCATCCCCAATGAGCAGTTCTTC.

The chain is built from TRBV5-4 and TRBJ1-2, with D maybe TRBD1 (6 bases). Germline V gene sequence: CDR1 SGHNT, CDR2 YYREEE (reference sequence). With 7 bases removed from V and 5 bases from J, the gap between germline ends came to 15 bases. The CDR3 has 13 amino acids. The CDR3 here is CASPGHTAYGYTF. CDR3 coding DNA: TGTGCCAGCCCGGGACACACGGCTTATGGCTACACCTTC.

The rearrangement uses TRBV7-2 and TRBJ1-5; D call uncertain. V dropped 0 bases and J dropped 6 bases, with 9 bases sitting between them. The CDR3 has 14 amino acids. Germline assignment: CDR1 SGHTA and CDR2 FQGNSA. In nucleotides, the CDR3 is TGTGCCAGCAGCTTAGCCCAAGCGGGTCAGCCCCAGCATTTT. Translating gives CASSLAQAGQPQHF.

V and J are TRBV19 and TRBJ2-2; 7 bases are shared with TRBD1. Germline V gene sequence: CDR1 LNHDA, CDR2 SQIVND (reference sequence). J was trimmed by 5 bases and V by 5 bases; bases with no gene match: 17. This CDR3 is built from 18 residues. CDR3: CASSGWRGGEGATGELFF. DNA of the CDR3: TGTGCCAGTAGTGGATGGAGAGGGGGCGAAGGGGCGACCGGGGAGCTGTTTTTT.

The CDR3 region is CASSTVNRGSGYTF. In nucleotides, the CDR3 is TGTGCCAGTAGTACCGTAAACAGGGGCAGTGGCTACACCTTC. The genes are TRBV19 and TRBJ1-2; 7 bases fit TRBD1. There are 14 residues in the CDR3. Germline-derived CDR1 and CDR2 are LNHDA and SQIVND (reference sequence). V was clipped by 4 bases and J by 7 bases; unmatched bases: 9.

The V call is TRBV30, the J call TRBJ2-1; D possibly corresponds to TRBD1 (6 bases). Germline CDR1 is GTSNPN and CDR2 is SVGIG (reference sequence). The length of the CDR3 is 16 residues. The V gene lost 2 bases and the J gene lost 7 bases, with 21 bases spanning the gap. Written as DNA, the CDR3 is TGTGCCTGGAGTAGCCGGCGCGCCAGAGGGGGTAATGAGCAGTTCTTC. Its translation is CAWSSRRARGGNEQFF.

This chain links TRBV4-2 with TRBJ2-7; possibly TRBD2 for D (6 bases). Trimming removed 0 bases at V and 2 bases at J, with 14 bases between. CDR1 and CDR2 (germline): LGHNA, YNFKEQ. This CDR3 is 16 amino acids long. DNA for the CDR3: TGTGCCAGCAGCCAAGAACCAACGGGAGAGCCCTACGAGCAGTACTTC. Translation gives CASSQEPTGEPYEQYF.

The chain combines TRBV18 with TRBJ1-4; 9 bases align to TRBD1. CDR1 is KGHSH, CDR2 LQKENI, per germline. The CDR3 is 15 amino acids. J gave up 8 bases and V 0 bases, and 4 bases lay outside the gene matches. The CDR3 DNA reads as TGTGCCAGCTCACCACCGGGACAGGGAGGCGAAAAACTGTTTTTT. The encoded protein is CASSPPGQGGEKLFF.

This CDR3 reads CASSMSYNEQFF. CDR3 DNA: TGTGCCAGTAGTATGAGCTACAATGAGCAGTTCTTC. V usage is TRBV19 and J usage is TRBJ2-1; D uncertain. In germline, CDR1 is LNHDA, CDR2 SQIVND (reference sequence). Trimming took 3 bases from V and 3 from J, leaving 3 bases between them. This CDR3 spans 12 amino acids.

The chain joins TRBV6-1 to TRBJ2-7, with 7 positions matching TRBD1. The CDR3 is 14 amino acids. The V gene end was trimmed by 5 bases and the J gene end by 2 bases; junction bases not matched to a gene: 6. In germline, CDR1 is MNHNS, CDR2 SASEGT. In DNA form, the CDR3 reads TGTGCCAGCAGTAAATTAGGACAGGCCTACGAGCAGTACTTC. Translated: CASSKLGQAYEQYF.

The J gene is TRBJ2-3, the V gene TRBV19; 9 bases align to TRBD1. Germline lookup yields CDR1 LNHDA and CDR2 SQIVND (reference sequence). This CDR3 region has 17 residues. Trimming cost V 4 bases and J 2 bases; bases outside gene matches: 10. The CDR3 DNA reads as TGTGCCAGTAGTAGCGCACCCGGGACAGGGCTCACAGATACGCAGTATTTT. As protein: CASSSAPGTGLTDTQYF. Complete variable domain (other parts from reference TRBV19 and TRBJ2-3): DGGITQSPKYLFRKEGQNVTLSCEQNLNHDAMYWYRQDPGQGLRLIYYSQIVNDFQKGDIAEGYSVSREKKESFPLTVTSAQKNPTAFYLCASSSAPGTGLTDTQYFGPGTRLTVL.

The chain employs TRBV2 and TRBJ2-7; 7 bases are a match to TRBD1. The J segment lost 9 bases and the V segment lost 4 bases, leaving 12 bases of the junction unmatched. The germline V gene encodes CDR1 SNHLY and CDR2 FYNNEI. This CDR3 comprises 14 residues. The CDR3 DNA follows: TGTGCCAGCAGTGGTTTACAGGGGAGTAGAGGGCAGTACTTC. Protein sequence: CASSGLQGSRGQYF.

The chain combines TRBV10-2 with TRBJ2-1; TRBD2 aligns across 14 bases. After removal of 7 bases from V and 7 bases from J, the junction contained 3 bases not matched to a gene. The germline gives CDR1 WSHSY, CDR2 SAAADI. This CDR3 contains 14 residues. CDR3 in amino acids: CASMGLAGDNEQFF. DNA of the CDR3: TGCGCCAGCATGGGACTAGCGGGAGATAATGAGCAGTTCTTC.

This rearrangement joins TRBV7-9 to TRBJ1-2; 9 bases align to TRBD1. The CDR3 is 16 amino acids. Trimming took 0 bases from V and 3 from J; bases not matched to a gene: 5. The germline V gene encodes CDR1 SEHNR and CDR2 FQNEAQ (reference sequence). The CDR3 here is CASSLARDRAYYGYTF. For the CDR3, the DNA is TGTGCCAGCAGCTTAGCCAGGGACAGGGCGTACTATGGCTACACCTTC.

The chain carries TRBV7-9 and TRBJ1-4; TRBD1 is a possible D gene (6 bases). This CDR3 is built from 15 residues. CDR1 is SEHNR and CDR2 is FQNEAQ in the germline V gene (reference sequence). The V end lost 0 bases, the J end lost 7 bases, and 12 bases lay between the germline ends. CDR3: CASSLARTGSEKLFF. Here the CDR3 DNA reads TGTGCCAGCAGCTTAGCCAGAACAGGGAGTGAAAAACTGTTTTTT.

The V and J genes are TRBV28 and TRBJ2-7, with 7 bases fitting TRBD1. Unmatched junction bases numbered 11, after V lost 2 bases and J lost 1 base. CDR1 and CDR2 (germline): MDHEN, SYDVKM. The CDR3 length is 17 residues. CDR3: CASSLTFGTDLSYEQYF. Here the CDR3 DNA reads TGTGCCAGCAGTTTAACCTTTGGGACAGATTTATCCTACGAGCAGTACTTC.

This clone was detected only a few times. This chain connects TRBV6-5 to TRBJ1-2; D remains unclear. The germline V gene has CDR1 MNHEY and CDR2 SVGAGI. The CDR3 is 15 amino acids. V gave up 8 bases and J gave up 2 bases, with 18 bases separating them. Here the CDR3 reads CASSPRRTQNYGYTF. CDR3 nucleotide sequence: TGTGCCAGCTCTCCGCGGAGGACCCAGAACTATGGCTACACCTTC.

The DNA for the CDR3 is TGTGCCAGCAGCCAGCGGCACGGCCCATCGCAAATATATTTT. Residues: CASSQRHGPSQIYF. This chain connects TRBV14 to TRBJ1-3; D not resolved. The CDR3 totals 14 residues. Germline-derived CDR1 and CDR2 are SGHDN and FVKESK. V lost 3 bases and J lost 13, with 19 bases in between.

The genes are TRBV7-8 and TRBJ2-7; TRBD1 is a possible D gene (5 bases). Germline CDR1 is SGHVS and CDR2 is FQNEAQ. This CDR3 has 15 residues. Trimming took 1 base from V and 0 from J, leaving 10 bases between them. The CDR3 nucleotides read TGTGCCAGCAGCTTAGGACAGATTTACTCCTACGAGCAGTACTTC. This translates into CASSLGQIYSYEQYF.